The sample holds a few counts of the clone carrying this TCR beta chain. A single record per CDR3 protein comes from TCRdb applying MiXCR to the RT-PCR reads. The sample yields 530,000 or so distinct CDR3 sequences, 25% seen once. The V gene's germline CDR1 is SGHTA and CDR2 FQGNSA. Trimming stripped 5 bases from V and 3 bases from J, with 14 bases between. This CDR3 comprises 14 residues. This sample was taken from a study of response to subunit inactivated influenza vaccine. The sample consisted of CD4+ T cells sorted from PBMCs, taken less than 6 days after vaccination. The rearrangement joins TRBV7-2 to TRBJ2-7; TRBD2 might be the D (5 bases). This TCR was sampled from a man aged 50-59 years who received an inactivated influenza vaccine. Written as DNA, the CDR3 is TGTGCCAGCAGCCTCTCGGGGAAAGGCTACGAGCAGTACTTC. It is translated as CASSLSGKGYEQYF.